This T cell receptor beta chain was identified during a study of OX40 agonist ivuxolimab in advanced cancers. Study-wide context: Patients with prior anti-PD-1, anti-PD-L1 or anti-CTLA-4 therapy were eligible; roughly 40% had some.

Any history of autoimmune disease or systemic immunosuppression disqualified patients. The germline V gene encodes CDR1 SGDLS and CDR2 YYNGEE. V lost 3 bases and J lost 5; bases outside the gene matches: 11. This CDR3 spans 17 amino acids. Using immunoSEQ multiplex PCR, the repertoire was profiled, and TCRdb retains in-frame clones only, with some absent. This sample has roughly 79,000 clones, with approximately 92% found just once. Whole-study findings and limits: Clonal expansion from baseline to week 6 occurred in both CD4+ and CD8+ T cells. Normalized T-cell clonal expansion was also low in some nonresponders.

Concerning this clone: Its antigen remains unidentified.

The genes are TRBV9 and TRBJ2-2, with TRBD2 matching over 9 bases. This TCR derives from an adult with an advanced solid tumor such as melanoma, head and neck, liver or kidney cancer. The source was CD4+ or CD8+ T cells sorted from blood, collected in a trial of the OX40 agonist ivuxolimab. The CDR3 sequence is CASSENPAGGGTGELFF. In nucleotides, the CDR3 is TGTGCCAGCAGCGAAAACCCAGCGGGAGGAGGAACCGGGGAGCTGTTTTTT.